This TCR beta chain is from a study of tumor-infiltrating lymphocytes in primary liver carcinoma. Study background: Aged between 30 and 69 years, the patients were men and women. Roughly 3.5 to 8 million productive TCRbeta reads were obtained per sample, with similar numbers across tissue types.

This clonotype was detected ten times or more. Germline lookup yields CDR1 SGHNT and CDR2 YENEEA. The CDR3 consists of 14 residues. V dropped 3 bases and J dropped 4; count of bases not matched to a gene: 2. Germline DNA was extracted too, while blood RNA derived from unsorted whole blood. With around 500 ng total RNA as template and a constant-region primer, TCR beta cDNA was made. Construction of TCR beta libraries relied on three successive nested multiplex PCR rounds employing slightly modified ARM-PCR. Two initial PCR rounds of around 9 cycles each paired TRBV1-TRBV30 forward primers with a C-beta reverse primer. TCRdb ran MiXCR on the multiplex PCR reads and lists one entry per CDR3 protein. Of fewer than 350,000 distinct CDR3 sequences listed, less than 75% are singletons.

The source of this sequence is a man in his forties with primary liver carcinoma and hepatitis B virus infection. This chain links TRBV11-3 with TRBJ2-1; 8 positions match TRBD1. The source material was peripheral blood. The DNA for the CDR3 is TGTGCCAGCAGCTTCGGGACAGGATACAATGAGCAGTTCTTC. This translates into CASSFGTGYNEQFF. The entire variable domain, with the rest obtained from reference TRBV11-3 and TRBJ2-1, is as follows: EAGVVQSPRYKIIEKKQPVAFWCNPISGHNTLYWYLQNLGQGPELLIRYENEEAVDDSQLPKDRFSAERLKGVDSTLKIQPAELGDSAVYLCASSFGTGYNEQFFGPGTRLTVL.